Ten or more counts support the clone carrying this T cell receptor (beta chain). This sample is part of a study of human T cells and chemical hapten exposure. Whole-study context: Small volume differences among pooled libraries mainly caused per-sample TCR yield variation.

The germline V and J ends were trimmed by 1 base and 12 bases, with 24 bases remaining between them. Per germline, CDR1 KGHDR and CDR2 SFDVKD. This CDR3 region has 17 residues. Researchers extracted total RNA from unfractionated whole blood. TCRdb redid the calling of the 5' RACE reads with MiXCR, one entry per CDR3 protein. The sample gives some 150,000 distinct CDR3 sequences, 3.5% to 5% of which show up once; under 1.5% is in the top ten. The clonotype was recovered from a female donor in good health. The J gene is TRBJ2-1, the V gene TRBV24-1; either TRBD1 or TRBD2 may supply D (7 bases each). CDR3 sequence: CATSDFSQGGGRMGQFF. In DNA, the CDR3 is TGTGCCACCAGTGATTTTTCCCAGGGGGGGGGGCGGATGGGGCAGTTCTTC.